The entry below describes one TCR beta chain. Its antigen is unidentified. This sample stems from a study of Ad26.COV2.S vaccination and SARS-CoV-2 variants. Study-wide findings and caveats: Placebo recipients trailed vaccine recipients in spike-specific TCR breadth.

V dropped 4 bases and J dropped 4 bases, with 13 bases sitting between them. CDR1 SQVTM and CDR2 ANQGSEA come from the germline V gene. CDR3 length equals 13 residues. TCRdb's copy holds only in-frame clones and misses some; the assay was immunoSEQ multiplex PCR. The data show hundreds of thousands of clones, 75% to 90% seen once. The treatment was: around 19 received Ad26.COV2.S at low or high dose, single or two shots; 5 received placebo; per-sample allocation not given. It was on day 63 after the first vaccine or placebo injection that samples were taken. At a Boston site, the person donating was an adult of 18-55 years.

This receptor was obtained from a person aged 18-60 years who received the Ad26.COV2.S COVID-19 vaccine or a placebo. The sequencing used peripheral blood, collected in a trial of Ad26.COV2.S vaccine versus placebo. The rearrangement links TRBV29-1 to TRBJ1-1; the D gene is possibly TRBD1 (5 bases). The CDR3 is CSVVSRVGTEAFF. The CDR3 coding sequence is TGCAGCGTTGTAAGCAGGGTGGGCACTGAAGCTTTCTTT. Drawing the rest from reference TRBV29-1 and TRBJ1-1, the complete variable domain is SAVISQKPSRDICQRGTSLTIQCQVDSQVTMMFWYRQQPGQSLTLIATANQGSEATYESGFVIDKFPISRPNLTFSTLTVSNMSPEDSSIYLCSVVSRVGTEAFFGQGTRLTVV.